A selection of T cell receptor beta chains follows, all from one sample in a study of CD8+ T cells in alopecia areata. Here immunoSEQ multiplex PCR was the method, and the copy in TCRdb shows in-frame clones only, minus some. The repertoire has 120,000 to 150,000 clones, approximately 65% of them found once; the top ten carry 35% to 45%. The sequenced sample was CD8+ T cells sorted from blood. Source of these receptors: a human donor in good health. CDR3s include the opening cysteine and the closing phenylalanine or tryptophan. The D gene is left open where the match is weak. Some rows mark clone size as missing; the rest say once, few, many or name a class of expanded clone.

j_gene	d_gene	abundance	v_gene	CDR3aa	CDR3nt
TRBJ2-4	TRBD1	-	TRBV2	CASSEQGVVAKNIQYF	TGTGCCAGCAGTGAACAGGGGGTGGTTGCCAAAAACATTCAGTACTTC
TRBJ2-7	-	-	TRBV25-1	CASSEDSTPYEQYF	TGTGCCAGCAGTGAAGACAGTACCCCCTACGAGCAGTACTTC
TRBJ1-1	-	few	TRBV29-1	CSVEGGVTEAFF	TGCAGCGTTGAAGGGGGCGTCACTGAAGCTTTCTTT
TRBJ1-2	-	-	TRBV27	CASSPWTAELYYGYTF	TGTGCCAGCAGCCCATGGACCGCGGAACTCTACTATGGCTACACCTTC
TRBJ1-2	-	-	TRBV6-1	CASSDGSSYGYTF	TGTGCCAGCAGTGACGGGTCGAGCTATGGCTACACCTTC
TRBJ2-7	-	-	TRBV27	CASKRPGEPYEQYF	TGTGCCAGCAAGAGGCCCGGGGAGCCCTACGAGCAGTACTTC
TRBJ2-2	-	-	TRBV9	CASSGGLNTGELFF	TGTGCCAGCAGCGGGGGTCTCAACACCGGGGAGCTGTTTTTT
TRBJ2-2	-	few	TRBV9	CASRGGNTGELFF	TGTGCCAGCCGCGGAGGGAACACCGGGGAGCTGTTTTTT
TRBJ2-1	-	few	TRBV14	CASSQVRGYEQFF	TGTGCCAGCAGCCAAGTGAGGGGTTATGAGCAGTTCTTC
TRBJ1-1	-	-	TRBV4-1	CASSYTVGTEAFF	TGCGCCAGCAGCTACACGGTGGGGACTGAAGCTTTCTTT
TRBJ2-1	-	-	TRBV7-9	CASSFPRLDVGEQFF	TGTGCCAGCAGCTTTCCCCGGCTCGACGTGGGTGAGCAGTTCTTC
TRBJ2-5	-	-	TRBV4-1	CASSPPDSQETQYF	TGCGCCAGCAGCCCCCCGGACAGTCAAGAGACCCAGTACTTC
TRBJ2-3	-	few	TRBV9	CASSVDASATDTQYF	TGTGCCAGCAGCGTAGACGCTAGCGCGACAGATACGCAGTATTTT
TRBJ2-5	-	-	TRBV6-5	CASSYFKGDVTQYF	TGTGCCAGCAGTTATTTTAAGGGGGACGTAACCCAGTACTTC
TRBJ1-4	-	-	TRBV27	CASSIFFDTGAKLFF	TGTGCCAGCAGTATCTTTTTCGATACGGGGGCGAAACTGTTTTTT
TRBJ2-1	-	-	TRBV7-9	CASSIDEQFF	TGTGCCAGCAGCATCGATGAGCAGTTCTTC
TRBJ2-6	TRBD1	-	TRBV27	CASSQQGPGANVLTF	TGTGCCAGCAGTCAACAGGGGCCCGGGGCCAACGTCCTGACTTTC
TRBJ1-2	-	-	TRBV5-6	CASSLGGLYGYTF	TGTGCCAGCAGCTTGGGGGGACTATATGGCTACACCTTC
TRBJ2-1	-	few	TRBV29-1	CSVEELYNEQFF	TGCAGCGTTGAAGAACTGTACAATGAGCAGTTCTTC
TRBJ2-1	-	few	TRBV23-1	CASSQPPDCVNSYNEQFF	TGCGCCAGCAGTCAGCCACCGGACTGCGTAAACTCCTACAATGAGCAGTTCTTC
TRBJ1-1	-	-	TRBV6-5	CASSSLVIGAEAFF	TGTGCCAGCAGCTCTCTCGTTATAGGGGCTGAAGCTTTCTTT
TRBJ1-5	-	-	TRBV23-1	CASALCGAQHF	TGCGCCAGTGCCTTATGTGGGGCCCAGCATTTT
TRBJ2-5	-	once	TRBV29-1	CSVGGAQGQETQYF	TGCAGCGTAGGAGGGGCACAGGGCCAAGAGACCCAGTACTTC
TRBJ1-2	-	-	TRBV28	CASSSGGGYTF	TGTGCCAGCAGCTCGGGGGGAGGCTACACCTTC
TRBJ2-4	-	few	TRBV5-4	CASSLREDIQYF	TGTGCCAGCAGCTTGAGGGAGGACATTCAGTACTTC
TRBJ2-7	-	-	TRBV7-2	CASSLAPLRYEQYF	TGTGCCAGCAGCTTAGCCCCCCTCCGATACGAGCAGTACTTC
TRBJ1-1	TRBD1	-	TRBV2	CASSETGAWNTEAFF	TGTGCCAGCAGTGAGACAGGGGCCTGGAACACTGAAGCTTTCTTT
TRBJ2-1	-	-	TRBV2	CASSEALGGYSYNEQFF	TGTGCCAGCAGTGAAGCGCTTGGGGGGTACTCCTACAATGAGCAGTTCTTC
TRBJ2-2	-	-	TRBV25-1	CASSLGTDLLTGELFF	TGTGCCAGCAGTCTTGGAACAGATCTTTTGACCGGGGAGCTGTTTTTT